Following are 9 T cell receptor beta chains from one sample sequenced in a study of shared clonotypes between healthy human individuals. Using immunoSEQ multiplex PCR, the repertoire was profiled, and TCRdb retains in-frame clones only, with some absent. This table has approximately 980,000 clones, roughly 72% appearing once. Sequenced input: memory CD4+ T cells sorted from blood. Subset reported: CD45RA-negative fraction. These TCRs come from a young man in good health.

V usage is TRBV5-4 and J usage is TRBJ2-5; D possibly corresponds to TRBD1 (6 bases). CDR1 is SGHNT and CDR2 is YYREEE in the germline V gene (reference sequence). Trimming removed 0 bases from V and 7 bases from J, with 19 bases in between. The CDR3 length is 16 residues. The CDR3 here is CASSLAGDTGIWTQYF. The CDR3 DNA reads TGTGCCAGCAGCTTGGCCGGGGACACAGGTATATGGACCCAGTACTTC.

The CDR3 here is CASSLGGPDGEQYF. DNA of the CDR3: TGTGCCAGCAGCTTAGGGGGACCTGACGGGGAGCAGTACTTC. V gene TRBV11-3 combines with J gene TRBJ2-7; D possibly uses TRBD1 or TRBD2 (5 bases each). The CDR3 sequence is 14 residues long. Looked up from germline, CDR1 is SGHNT and CDR2 is YENEEA. V was pared by 1 base and J by 7 bases, with 14 bases between.

The chain joins TRBV14 to TRBJ1-4; D remains ambiguous. Per the germline V gene, CDR1 is SGHDN and CDR2 is FVKESK. This CDR3 region has 13 residues. Between the trimmed V and J ends, which lost 3 bases and 11 bases, there was a span of 13 bases. As DNA, the CDR3 is TGTGCCAGCAGCCATGTCGACGGGATTAAACTGTTTTTT. It specifies CASSHVDGIKLFF.

J is TRBJ2-1 and V is TRBV5-5; no firm D call. Germline assignment: CDR1 SGHKS and CDR2 YYEKEE (reference sequence). This CDR3 spans 13 amino acids. Between the trimmed V and J ends, which lost 0 bases and 3 bases, there was a span of 4 bases. CDR3 DNA sequence: TGTGCCAGCAGCTTGGATAGCTACAATGAGCAGTTCTTC. This codes for CASSLDSYNEQFF.

The chain carries TRBV20-1 and TRBJ1-2, with D maybe TRBD1 (6 bases). The CDR3 runs to 11 residues. From germline, CDR1 is DFQATT and CDR2 SNEGSKA (reference sequence). The V gene lost 4 bases and the J gene lost 8 bases, with 11 bases spanning the gap. The DNA of the CDR3 is TGCAGTGCTATCGGGGGGCAAGGCTACACCTTC. Protein product: CSAIGGQGYTF.

The V gene is TRBV10-3, the J gene TRBJ1-1, with a weak D call TRBD1 (6 bases). CDR1 and CDR2 from the germline V gene are ENHRY and SYGVKD. This CDR3 region has 13 residues. Trimming cost V 9 bases and J 4 bases, with 15 bases left between them. The CDR3 reads CAITTGIPTEAFF. The CDR3 DNA follows: TGTGCCATTACCACAGGGATTCCCACTGAAGCTTTCTTT.

This clone has only one observation. The rearrangement joins TRBV10-3 to TRBJ1-5; D unresolved. V lost 7 bases to trimming and J lost 0 bases, with 7 bases between them. From germline, CDR1 is ENHRY and CDR2 SYGVKD. The length of the CDR3 is 13 residues. The CDR3 sequence is CAINDYSNQPQHF. DNA of the CDR3: TGTGCCATCAATGACTATAGCAATCAGCCCCAGCATTTT.

In this sample, this clone turned up a few times. This chain links TRBV6-5 with TRBJ1-6; 10 nucleotides match TRBD1. Germline loops: CDR1 MNHEY, CDR2 SVGAGI. The CDR3 length is 16 residues. J gave up 7 bases and V 4 bases, and 7 bases lay outside the gene matches. The CDR3 spells CASSFSTGGLNSPLHF. For the CDR3, the DNA is TGTGCCAGCAGTTTCTCGACAGGGGGCTTGAATTCACCCCTCCACTTT.

This rearrangement joins TRBV7-2 to TRBJ2-2, with 10 bases identical to TRBD2. CDR3 size: 17 residues. Trimming took 0 bases from V and 7 from J; bases not matched to a gene: 8. Per the germline V gene, CDR1 is SGHTA and CDR2 is FQGNSA. In DNA form, the CDR3 reads TGTGCCAGCAGCTTAGCGGCTAGCGGGAGAACCAGCGGGGAGCTGTTTTTT. Protein product: CASSLAASGRTSGELFF.